The entry that follows covers one T cell receptor (beta chain) sequence. The target antigen is unknown. Using immunoSEQ multiplex PCR, the repertoire was profiled, and TCRdb retains in-frame clones only, with some absent. The data show 120,000 to 150,000 clones, roughly nine tenths seen once. The data stem from a study of T cell responses to AZD1222 COVID-19 vaccine. Study-wide results and caveats: Reportedly, nearly half of unique spike TCRs recognized epitopes outside B.1.351/B.1.1.7 mutations.

The CDR3 consists of 16 residues. Trimming pared 2 bases from V and 1 base from J, leaving 14 bases between. From germline, CDR1 is SGHDN and CDR2 FVKESK. Sequences were derived from peripheral blood, sampled 28 days after the second AZD1222 dose. This TCR came from an adult who received the AZD1222 COVID-19 vaccine. The chain joins TRBV14 to TRBJ1-1, with a weak D call TRBD1 (6 bases). DNA of the CDR3: TGTGCCAGCAGCCAAATGGGGCAGGGGCGGAACACTGAAGCTTTCTTT. It codes for CASSQMGQGRNTEAFF.